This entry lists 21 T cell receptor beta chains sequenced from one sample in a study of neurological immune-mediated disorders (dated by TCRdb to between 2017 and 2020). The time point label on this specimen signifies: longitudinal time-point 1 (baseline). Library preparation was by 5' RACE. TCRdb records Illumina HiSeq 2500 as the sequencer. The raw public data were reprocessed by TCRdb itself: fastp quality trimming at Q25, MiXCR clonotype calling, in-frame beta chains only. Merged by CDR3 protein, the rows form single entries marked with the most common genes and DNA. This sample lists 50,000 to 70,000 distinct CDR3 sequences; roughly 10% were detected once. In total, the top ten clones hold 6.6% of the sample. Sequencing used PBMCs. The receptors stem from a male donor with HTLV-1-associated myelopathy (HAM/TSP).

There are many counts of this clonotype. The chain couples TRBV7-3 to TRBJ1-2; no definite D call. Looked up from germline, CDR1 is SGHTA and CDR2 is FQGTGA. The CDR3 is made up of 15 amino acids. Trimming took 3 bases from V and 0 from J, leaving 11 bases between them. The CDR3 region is CASSLDGGANYGYTF. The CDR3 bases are TGTGCCAGCAGCTTGGACGGAGGAGCTAACTATGGCTACACCTTC.

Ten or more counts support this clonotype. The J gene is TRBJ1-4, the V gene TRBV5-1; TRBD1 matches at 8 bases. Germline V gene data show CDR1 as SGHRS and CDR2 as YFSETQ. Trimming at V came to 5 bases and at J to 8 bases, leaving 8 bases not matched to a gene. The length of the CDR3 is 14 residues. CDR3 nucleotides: TGCGCCAGCAGATTCGACAGGGGCGTCGAAAAACTGTTTTTT. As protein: CASRFDRGVEKLFF.

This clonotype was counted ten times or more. The CDR3, as DNA: TGCGCCAGCAGCTTGGCCCGGTTGGAGCAGTTCTTC. This codes for CASSLARLEQFF. The rearrangement links TRBV5-1 to TRBJ2-1; D gene ambiguous. V was pared by 0 bases and J by 10 bases, with 8 bases between. This CDR3 is 12 amino acids long. CDR1 and CDR2 (germline): SGHRS, YFSETQ.

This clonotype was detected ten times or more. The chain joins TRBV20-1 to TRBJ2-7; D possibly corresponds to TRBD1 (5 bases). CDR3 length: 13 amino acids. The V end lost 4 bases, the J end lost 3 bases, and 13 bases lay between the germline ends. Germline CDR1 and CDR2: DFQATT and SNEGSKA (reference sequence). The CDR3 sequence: CSAKRQPFYEQYF. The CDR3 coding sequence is TGCAGTGCTAAAAGACAGCCCTTCTACGAGCAGTACTTC.

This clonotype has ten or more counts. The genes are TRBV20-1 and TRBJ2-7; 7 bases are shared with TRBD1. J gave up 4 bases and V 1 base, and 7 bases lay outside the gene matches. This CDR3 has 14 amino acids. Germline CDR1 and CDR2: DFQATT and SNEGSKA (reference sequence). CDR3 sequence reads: CSARGEGGSYEQYF. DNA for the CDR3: TGCAGTGCTAGAGGTGAAGGGGGCAGTTACGAGCAGTACTTC.

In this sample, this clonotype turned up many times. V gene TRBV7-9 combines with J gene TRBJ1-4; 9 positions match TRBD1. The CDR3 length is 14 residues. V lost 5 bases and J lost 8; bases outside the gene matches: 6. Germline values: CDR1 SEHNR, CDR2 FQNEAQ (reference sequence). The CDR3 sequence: CASSTGQGGEKLFF. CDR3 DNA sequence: TGTGCCAGCAGCACGGGACAGGGTGGAGAAAAACTGTTTTTT. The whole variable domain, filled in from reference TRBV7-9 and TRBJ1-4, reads DTGVSQNPRHKITKRGQNVTFRCDPISEHNRLYWYRQTLGQGPEFLTYFQNEAQLEKSRLLSDRFSAERPKGSFSTLEIQRTEQGDSAMYLCASSTGQGGEKLFFGSGTQLSVL.

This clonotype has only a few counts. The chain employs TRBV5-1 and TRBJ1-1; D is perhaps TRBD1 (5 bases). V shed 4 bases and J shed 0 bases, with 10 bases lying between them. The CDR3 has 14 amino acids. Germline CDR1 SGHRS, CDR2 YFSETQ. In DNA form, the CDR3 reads TGCGCCAGCAGCAATACAGGCATGAACACTGAAGCTTTCTTT. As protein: CASSNTGMNTEAFF.

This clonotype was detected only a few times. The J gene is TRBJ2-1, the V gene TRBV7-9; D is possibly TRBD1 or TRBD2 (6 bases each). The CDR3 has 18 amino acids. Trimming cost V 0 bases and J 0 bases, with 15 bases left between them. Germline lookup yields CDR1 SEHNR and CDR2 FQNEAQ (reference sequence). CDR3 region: CASSLAPGGPSSYNEQFF. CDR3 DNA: TGTGCCAGCAGCTTAGCGCCTGGGGGGCCGAGCTCCTACAATGAGCAGTTCTTC.

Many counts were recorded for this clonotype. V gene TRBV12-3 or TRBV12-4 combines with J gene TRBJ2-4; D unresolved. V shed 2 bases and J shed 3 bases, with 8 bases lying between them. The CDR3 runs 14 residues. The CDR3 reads CASSLYKGKNIQYF. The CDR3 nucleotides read TGTGCCAGCAGTTTATACAAAGGCAAAAACATTCAGTACTTC.

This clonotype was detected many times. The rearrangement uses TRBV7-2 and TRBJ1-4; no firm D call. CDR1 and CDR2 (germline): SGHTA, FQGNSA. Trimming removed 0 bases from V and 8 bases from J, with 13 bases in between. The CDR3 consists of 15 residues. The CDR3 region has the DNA TGTGCCAGCAGCTTAGCGTTGGGTCCAGACGAAAAACTGTTTTTT. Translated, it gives CASSLALGPDEKLFF.

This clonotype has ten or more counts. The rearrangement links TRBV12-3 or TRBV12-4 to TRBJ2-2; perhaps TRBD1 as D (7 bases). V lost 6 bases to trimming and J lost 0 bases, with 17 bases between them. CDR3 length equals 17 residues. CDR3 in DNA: TGTGCCAGCAGCCTCAGAGACAGGGACTCGAACACCGGGGAGCTGTTTTTT. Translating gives CASSLRDRDSNTGELFF.

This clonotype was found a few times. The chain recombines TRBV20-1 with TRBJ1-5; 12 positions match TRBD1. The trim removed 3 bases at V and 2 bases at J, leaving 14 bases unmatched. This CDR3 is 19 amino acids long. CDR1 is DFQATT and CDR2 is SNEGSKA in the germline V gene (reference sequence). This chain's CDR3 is CSASAAGTGGRWGNQPQHF. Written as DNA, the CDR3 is TGCAGTGCTAGTGCCGCCGGGACAGGGGGCAGGTGGGGCAATCAGCCCCAGCATTTT.

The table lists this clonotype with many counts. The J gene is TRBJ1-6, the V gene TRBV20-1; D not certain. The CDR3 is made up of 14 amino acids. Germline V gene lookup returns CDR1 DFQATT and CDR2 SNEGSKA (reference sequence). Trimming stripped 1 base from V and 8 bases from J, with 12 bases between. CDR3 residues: CSARAARFDSPLHF. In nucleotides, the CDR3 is TGCAGTGCTAGAGCGGCACGGTTCGATTCACCCCTCCACTTT.

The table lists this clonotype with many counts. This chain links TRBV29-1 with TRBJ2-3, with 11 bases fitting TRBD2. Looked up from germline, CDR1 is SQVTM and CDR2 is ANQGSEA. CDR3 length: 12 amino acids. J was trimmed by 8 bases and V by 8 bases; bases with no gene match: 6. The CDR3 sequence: CSQTGTSGTQYF. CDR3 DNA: TGCAGCCAGACCGGGACTAGCGGTACGCAGTATTTT.

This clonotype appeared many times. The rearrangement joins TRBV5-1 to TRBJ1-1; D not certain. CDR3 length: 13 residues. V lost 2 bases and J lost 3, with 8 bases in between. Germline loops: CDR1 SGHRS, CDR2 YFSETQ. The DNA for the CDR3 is TGCGCCAGCAGCTTAACAGAATACACTGAAGCTTTCTTT. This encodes CASSLTEYTEAFF.

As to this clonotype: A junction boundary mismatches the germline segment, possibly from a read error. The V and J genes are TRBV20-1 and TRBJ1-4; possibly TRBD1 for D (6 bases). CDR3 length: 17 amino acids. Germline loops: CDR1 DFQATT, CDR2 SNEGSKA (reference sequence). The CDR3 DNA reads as TGCAATGCTAGTAGTGCGGACAGCGAGATCGGTAATGAAAAACTGTTTTTT. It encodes CNASSADSEIGNEKLFF.

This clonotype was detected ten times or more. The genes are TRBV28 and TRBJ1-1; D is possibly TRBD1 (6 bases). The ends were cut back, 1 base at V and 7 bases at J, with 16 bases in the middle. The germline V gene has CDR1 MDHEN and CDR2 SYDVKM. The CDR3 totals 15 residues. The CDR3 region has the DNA TGTGCCAGCAGTTTATCCGGGGGCAATAATGGTGAAGCTTTCTTT. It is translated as CASSLSGGNNGEAFF.

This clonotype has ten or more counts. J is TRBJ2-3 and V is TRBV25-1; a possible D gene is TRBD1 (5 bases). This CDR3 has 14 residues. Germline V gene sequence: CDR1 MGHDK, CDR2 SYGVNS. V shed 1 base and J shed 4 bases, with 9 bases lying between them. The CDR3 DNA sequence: TGTGCCAGCAGTGAATTTAGGGGCGCAGATACGCAGTATTTT. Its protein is CASSEFRGADTQYF.

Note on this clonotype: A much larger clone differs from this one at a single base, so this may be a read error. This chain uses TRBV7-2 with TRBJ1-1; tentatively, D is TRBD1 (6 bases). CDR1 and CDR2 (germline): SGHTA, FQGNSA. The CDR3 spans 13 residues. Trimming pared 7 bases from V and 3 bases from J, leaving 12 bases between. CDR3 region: CASNHHRDTEAFF. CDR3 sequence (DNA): TGTGCCAGCAACCATCACAGGGACACTGAAGCTTTCTTT.

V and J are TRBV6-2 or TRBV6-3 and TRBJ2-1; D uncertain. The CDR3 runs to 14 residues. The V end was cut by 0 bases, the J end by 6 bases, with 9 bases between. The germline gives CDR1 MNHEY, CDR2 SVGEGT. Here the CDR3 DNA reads TGTGCCAGCAGTTACTCGATACAGTCCAATGAGCAGTTCTTC. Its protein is CASSYSIQSNEQFF.

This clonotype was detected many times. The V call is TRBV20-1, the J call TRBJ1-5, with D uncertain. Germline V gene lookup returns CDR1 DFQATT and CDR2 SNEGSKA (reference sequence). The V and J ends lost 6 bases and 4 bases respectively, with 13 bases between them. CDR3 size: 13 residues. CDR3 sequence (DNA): TGCAGTGCCACCCAGGCTAAGAATCAGCCCCAGCATTTT. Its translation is CSATQAKNQPQHF.